The clone carrying this T cell receptor (beta chain) turned up a few times. The sample comes from a study of blood T cell repertoires in COVID-19. Study in general: Acute and convalescent COVID-19 samples came from the United States, Italy and Spain. PBMCs, B-cell-depleted T cells, or T cells provided the cDNA or gDNA that made up the material.

CDR1 and CDR2 from the germline V gene are LNHDA and SQIVND (reference sequence). V was clipped by 5 bases and J by 0 bases; unmatched bases: 14. The CDR3 is 18 residues long. Original processing methods: Estimation of nucleated cell counts relied on the amplification of reference gene primers. Measured with immunoSEQ multiplex PCR; TCRdb has only the in-frame clones, and not every one. Clonal size and the V and J genes are those of that table, whereas D and trimming came from the DNA. The sample has some 100,000 clones; around 89% are singletons. This receptor was identified in a human donor with acute or convalescent COVID-19. The donor label of this sample is uncertain. V and J are TRBV19 and TRBJ1-2, with 8 bases matching TRBD1. Source material: peripheral blood. The CDR3 is CASSGHLTGEAANYGYTF. DNA of the CDR3: TGTGCCAGTAGTGGCCACCTGACAGGGGAAGCTGCTAACTATGGCTACACCTTC.